This T cell receptor beta chain derives from a study of cytomegalovirus exposure and HLA in healthy donors. With respect to this clone: Its target is not known.

V lost 6 bases and J 0 bases, leaving 15 bases between the germline ends. The CDR3 totals 15 residues. CDR1 is SNHLY, CDR2 FYNNEI, per germline. Study-wide results and caveats: Cytomegalovirus-associated TCR beta chains were listed, numbering 150 to 200.

Sequenced by immunoSEQ multiplex PCR; TCRdb stores in-frame clones only, minus some. The sample lists about 280,000 clones, roughly 90% occurring once. This receptor was obtained from a woman younger than 30 in good health and CMV-seronegative. This rearrangement joins TRBV2 to TRBJ2-7; D is ambiguous. The material sequenced was PBMCs. The CDR3 loop is CASSRGAILSYEQYF. As DNA, the CDR3 is TGTGCCAGCAGCCGAGGAGCCATCCTCTCCTACGAGCAGTACTTC.